A selection of T cell receptor beta chains follows, all from one sample in a study of blood T cell repertoires in COVID-19. Libraries were prepared by immunoSEQ multiplex PCR; TCRdb keeps only in-frame clonotypes and omits some of them. The sample contains about 170,000 clones, approximately 82% of which appear only once. The sequencing sample was made of PBMCs or T cells enriched from blood (not recorded which). The receptors were sampled from a woman in her fifties or sixties in a cohort exposed to, infected with or recovered from COVID-19 (not recorded which). The CDR3 runs from the conserved cysteine through the conserved F or W. The order of the fields is clone size, V gene, CDR3 protein. Size values are once, few and many counts, or a class for expanded clones, and some rows have none.

clone_size: NA; v_call: TRBV9; cdr3_aa: CASSVDLSGSGNTIYF
clone_size: NA; v_call: TRBV2; cdr3_aa: CASSGTERLAGETYEQYF
clone_size: NA; v_call: TRBV4-3; cdr3_aa: CASSQDQGGSSPLHF
clone_size: NA; v_call: TRBV27; cdr3_aa: CASSLRQGRYGYTF
clone_size: NA; v_call: TRBV5-1; cdr3_aa: CASSLRTGEGGGYTF
clone_size: NA; v_call: TRBV24-1; cdr3_aa: CATSAPDRAYGYTF
clone_size: NA; v_call: TRBV29-1; cdr3_aa: CSVQPGTGDTEAFF
clone_size: NA; v_call: TRBV14; cdr3_aa: CASSQERLAAFYEQYF
clone_size: NA; v_call: TRBV12-3/TRBV12-4; cdr3_aa: CASSVYSGEQYF
clone_size: NA; v_call: TRBV7-8; cdr3_aa: CASSRGQGTYEQYF
clone_size: once; v_call: TRBV2; cdr3_aa: CASQSSGGLVSYEQYF
clone_size: NA; v_call: TRBV28; cdr3_aa: CASRSAAEGRNEQFF
clone_size: NA; v_call: TRBV5-6; cdr3_aa: CASSTGQGSPYNEQFF
clone_size: once; v_call: TRBV3-1/TRBV3-2; cdr3_aa: CASSQDRSGNTIYF
clone_size: NA; v_call: TRBV9; cdr3_aa: CASSPKEGSFYEQYF
clone_size: NA; v_call: TRBV7-2; cdr3_aa: CASSRGRGNEQFF
clone_size: NA; v_call: TRBV5-1; cdr3_aa: CASKDSGDEQFF
clone_size: NA; v_call: TRBV29-1; cdr3_aa: CSAYDQRQADEAFF
clone_size: NA; v_call: TRBV5-1; cdr3_aa: CASSFRQGKANTEAFF
clone_size: NA; v_call: TRBV5-8; cdr3_aa: CASSLRSNSGANVLTF
clone_size: NA; v_call: TRBV28; cdr3_aa: CASSQGSSGREYEQYF
clone_size: NA; v_call: TRBV29-1; cdr3_aa: CSVGGDPNQPQHF
clone_size: NA; v_call: TRBV15; cdr3_aa: CATSRAAVQETQYF
clone_size: NA; v_call: TRBV5-8; cdr3_aa: CASSLVTGTTQFGQYF
clone_size: few; v_call: TRBV6-5; cdr3_aa: CASIGQGTNYGYTF
clone_size: NA; v_call: TRBV7-2; cdr3_aa: CASSLDSSGVLEQFF
clone_size: NA; v_call: TRBV7-9; cdr3_aa: CASSLGSPVGEKLFF
clone_size: NA; v_call: TRBV28; cdr3_aa: CASNGGGIYSNQPQHF
clone_size: NA; v_call: TRBV20-1; cdr3_aa: CSASGLAYNEQFF
clone_size: NA; v_call: TRBV7-2; cdr3_aa: CASSLESGHTEAFF
clone_size: NA; v_call: TRBV27; cdr3_aa: CASSLNGRAFTGLGKQYF
clone_size: NA; v_call: TRBV5-4; cdr3_aa: CASSSGMRGARNSYNEQFF
clone_size: NA; v_call: TRBV5-6; cdr3_aa: CASSLELAGGQVEQFF
clone_size: NA; v_call: TRBV10-3; cdr3_aa: CAISDNSYEQYF
clone_size: NA; v_call: TRBV5-1; cdr3_aa: CASSLGLDINEQFF
clone_size: NA; v_call: TRBV5-1; cdr3_aa: CASSLERVYEQYF
clone_size: NA; v_call: TRBV29-1; cdr3_aa: CSVEGLAGVHNEQFF
clone_size: NA; v_call: TRBV3-1/TRBV3-2; cdr3_aa: CASTTLGGTSGNTIYF
clone_size: NA; v_call: TRBV5-6; cdr3_aa: CASSLWTGGNIQETQYF
clone_size: NA; v_call: TRBV5-4; cdr3_aa: CASSPGGVHYEQYF
clone_size: once; v_call: TRBV4-2; cdr3_aa: CASSQLSTGREAFF
clone_size: few; v_call: TRBV3-1/TRBV3-2; cdr3_aa: CASSLGSGGPYEQYF
clone_size: once; v_call: TRBV6-5; cdr3_aa: CASSYSGDRPYEQYF
clone_size: NA; v_call: TRBV19; cdr3_aa: CASSTGQYNSPLHF
clone_size: once; v_call: TRBV30; cdr3_aa: CASTGTGVLVDTEAFF